This paragraph reports one TCR beta chain. The data stem from a study of blood T cell repertoires in COVID-19. V was shortened by 1 base and J by 1 base, with 14 bases between the two germline ends. Germline assignment: CDR1 LGHDT and CDR2 YNNKEL (reference sequence). The CDR3 is 16 amino acids. The data were produced by immunoSEQ multiplex PCR, yet TCRdb's version contains in-frame clones alone and is incomplete. This table holds 120,000 or so clones, under 75% found once. The V call is TRBV3-1 (or the pseudogene TRBV3-2), the J call TRBJ2-7; possible D gene TRBD1, 6 bases. The clonotype was recovered from a woman aged 55-69 years with acute or convalescent COVID-19. What was sequenced was peripheral blood. CDR3 residues: CASSQGVRGPSYEQYF. The CDR3 DNA follows: TGTGCCAGCAGCCAAGGAGTCAGGGGTCCATCCTACGAGCAGTACTTC.